These 10 T cell receptor beta chains came from one sample sequenced in a study of blood T cells in healthy people across ages. It was with a sample-barcoded 5' primer and a J-beta primer mix that a second PCR of about 6 to 12 cycles was run. In TCRdb, the 5' RACE reads were re-called with MiXCR into one record per CDR3 protein. The sample contains roughly 1.5 million distinct CDR3 sequences, 35% to 45% of which appear only once. Sequencing was performed on blood. These receptors originate from a young woman in good health.

V and J are TRBV10-3 and TRBJ1-2, with D unclear. CDR3 length: 13 amino acids. Germline V gene lookup returns CDR1 ENHRY and CDR2 SYGVKD. V dropped 2 bases and J dropped 6 bases, with 10 bases sitting between them. The CDR3 nucleotides are TGTGCCATCAGTGAGGGACCCGGCCATGGCTACACCTTC. Its protein is CAISEGPGHGYTF.

The genes are TRBV29-1 and TRBJ2-3; TRBD1 or TRBD2 may be the D gene (6 bases each). Germline lookup yields CDR1 SQVTM and CDR2 ANQGSEA. V was shortened by 3 bases and J by 4 bases, with 14 bases between the two germline ends. The CDR3 contains 14 residues. CDR3 coding DNA: TGCAGCGTTGACCTTGGGGGGCGGGCAGATACGCAGTATTTT. Translated: CSVDLGGRADTQYF.

In this sample, this clonotype turned up a few times. This chain uses TRBV20-1 with TRBJ2-5; a possible D gene is TRBD1 (6 bases). The CDR3 extends over 15 amino acids. Germline V gives CDR1 DFQATT, CDR2 SNEGSKA (reference sequence). V was clipped by 1 base and J by 5 bases, with 17 bases between them. Here the CDR3 DNA reads TGCAGTGCTAGAGGCCCTCAACAGGGATGGGAGACCCAGTACTTC. This sequence encodes CSARGPQQGWETQYF.

This clonotype came up a few times. This chain uses TRBV25-1 with TRBJ2-7; D unclear. In germline, CDR1 is MGHDK, CDR2 SYGVNS. V was shortened by 4 bases and J by 4 bases, with 8 bases between the two germline ends. The CDR3 runs 12 residues. This CDR3 reads CASSAQSYEQYF. In DNA form, the CDR3 reads TGTGCCAGCAGTGCCCAATCTTACGAGCAGTACTTC.

V gene TRBV25-1 combines with J gene TRBJ1-2; the match to TRBD1 covers 7 bases. The J segment lost 1 base and the V segment lost 6 bases, leaving 11 bases of the junction unmatched. Germline CDR1 MGHDK, CDR2 SYGVNS. The CDR3 has 16 residues. The DNA of the CDR3 is TGTGCCAGCAGGGGATCGGGCAGGGGGAATAACTATGGCTACACCTTC. Amino acid sequence: CASRGSGRGNNYGYTF.

This CDR3 is CASSQHGQQETQYF. In DNA form, the CDR3 reads TGCGCCAGCAGCCAGCACGGACAGCAAGAGACCCAGTACTTC. The chain is built from TRBV4-1 and TRBJ2-5; tentatively, D is TRBD1 (6 bases). CDR3 length equals 14 residues. The V end lost 3 bases, the J end lost 2 bases, and 10 bases lay between the germline ends. Germline values: CDR1 MGHRA, CDR2 YSYEKL.

Turning to this clonotype: Given a much more abundant clone one base away, this may be a read error. For the CDR3, the DNA is TGTGTCAGCCTTGGAGCAGATACGCAGTATTTT. Translated: CVSLGADTQYF. The chain uses TRBV2 and TRBJ2-3; D unclear. This CDR3 comprises 11 residues. Germline V gene lookup returns CDR1 SNHLY and CDR2 FYNNEI. Combining the CDR3 with reference TRBV2 and TRBJ2-3 gives the whole variable domain EPEVTQTPSHQVTQMGQEVILRCVPISNHLYFYWYRQILGQKVEFLVSFYNNEISEKSEIFDDQFSVERPDGSNFTLKIRSTKLEDSAMYFCVSLGADTQYFGPGTRLTVL.

V usage is TRBV5-6 and J usage is TRBJ2-3, with D perhaps TRBD2 (5 bases). The CDR3 consists of 14 residues. Germline loops: CDR1 SGHDT, CDR2 YYEEEE. The V end lost 1 base, the J end lost 5 bases, and 11 bases lay between the germline ends. The CDR3 DNA is TGTGCCAGCAGCTTGAACCCCGAGGGAGATACGCAGTATTTT. Translating gives CASSLNPEGDTQYF.

The rearrangement joins TRBV7-9 to TRBJ2-7, with D perhaps TRBD1 (5 bases). The germline V gene has CDR1 SEHNR and CDR2 FQNEAQ (reference sequence). The length of the CDR3 is 14 residues. V lost 2 bases and J lost 3, with 11 bases in between. CDR3 in DNA: TGTGCCAGCAGCTTAATCGGACAAAGCTACGAGCAGTACTTC. It codes for CASSLIGQSYEQYF.

Regarding this clonotype: A junction end diverges from the germline sequence, so it may reflect a read error. The V and J genes are TRBV28 and TRBJ2-6; 9 nucleotides align to TRBD1. Germline V gives CDR1 MDHEN, CDR2 SYDVKM. This CDR3 has 19 amino acids. The CDR3, as DNA: TGTGCCGGCAGTTCCCGACAGGGGGTGTTTGGTTATGGGGCCAACGTCCTGACTTTC. Translated: CAGSSRQGVFGYGANVLTF.